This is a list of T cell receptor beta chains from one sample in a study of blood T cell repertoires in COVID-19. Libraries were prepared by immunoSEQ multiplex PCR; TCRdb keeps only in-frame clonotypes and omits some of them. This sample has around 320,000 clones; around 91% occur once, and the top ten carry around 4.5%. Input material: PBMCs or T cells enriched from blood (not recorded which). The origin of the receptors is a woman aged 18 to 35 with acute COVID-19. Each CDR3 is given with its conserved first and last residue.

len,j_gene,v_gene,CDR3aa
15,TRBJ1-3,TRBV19,CASNDPGTMGNTIYF
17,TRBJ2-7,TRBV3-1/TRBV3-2,CASSPLRVLAGDYEQYF
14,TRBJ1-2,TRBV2,CASRLTAINYGYTF
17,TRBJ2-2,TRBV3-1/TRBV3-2,CASSPSGQGARSGELFF
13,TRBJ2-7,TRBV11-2,CASSPRTGRGQYF
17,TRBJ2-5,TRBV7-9,CASSLRRTVAIQETQYF
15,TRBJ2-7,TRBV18,CASSLTGGGPREQYF
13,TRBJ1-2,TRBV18,CASPLPGLYGYTF
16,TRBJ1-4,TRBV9,CASSPRRDRTNEKLFF
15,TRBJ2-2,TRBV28,CASIRNRGGTGELFF
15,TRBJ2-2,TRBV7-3,CASSLWTSGTGELFF
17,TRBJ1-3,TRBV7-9,CASSVILVGSSGNTIYF
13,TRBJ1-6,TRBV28,CASSPQVNSPLHF
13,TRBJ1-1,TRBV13,CASSFNVNTEAFF
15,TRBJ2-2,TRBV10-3,CAISDGQREVGELFF
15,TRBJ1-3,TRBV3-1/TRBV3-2,CASSQRLSSGNTIYF
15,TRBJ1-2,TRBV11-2,CASSSRQGINYGYTF
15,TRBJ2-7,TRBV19,CASSIRGQESYEQYF
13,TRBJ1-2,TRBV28,CASRQGNNYGYTF
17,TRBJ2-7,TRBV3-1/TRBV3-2,CASSQGGWYSALDEQYF
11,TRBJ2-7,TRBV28,CASSFAYEQYF
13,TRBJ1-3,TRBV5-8,CASSSRGLDTIYF
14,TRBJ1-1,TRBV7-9,CASAKGQGNTEAFF
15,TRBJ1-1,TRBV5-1,CASSLGDRMGTEAFF
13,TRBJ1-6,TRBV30,CAWGQGENSPLHF
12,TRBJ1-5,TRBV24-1,CATSAFNQPQHF
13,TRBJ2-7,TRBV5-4,CASSPETRGEQYF
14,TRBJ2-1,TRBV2,CASRTGSWGGEQFF
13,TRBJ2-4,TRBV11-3,CASSVSSGIIQYF
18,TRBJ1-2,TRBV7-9,CASSTHGGQGATNYGYTF
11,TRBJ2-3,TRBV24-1,CATSAADTQYF
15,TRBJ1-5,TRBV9,CASSLTGRIDQPQHF
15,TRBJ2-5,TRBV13,CASSRKLAGRETQYF
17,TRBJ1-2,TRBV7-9,CASSLGQGASGAYGYTF